Below are 5 T cell receptor beta chains sequenced from a single sample in a study of blood T cell repertoires in COVID-19. Clones were sequenced by immunoSEQ multiplex PCR, and TCRdb holds only the in-frame ones, with some missing. The data hold some 190,000 clones, with more than 85% observed a single time. Sequencing was carried out using PBMCs or T cells enriched from blood (not recorded which). Source of these receptors: a woman in her thirties or forties in a cohort exposed to, infected with or recovered from COVID-19 (not recorded which).

The chain links TRBV24-1 to TRBJ2-3; D is undetermined. The V end was cut by 4 bases, the J end by 7 bases, with 5 bases between. This CDR3 has 11 amino acids. Germline CDR1 and CDR2: KGHDR and SFDVKD. CDR3 protein: CATSDPYTQYF. The CDR3 coding sequence is TGTGCCACCAGTGACCCATATACGCAGTATTTT.

This clone appeared once. The chain combines TRBV5-4 with TRBJ2-3; unclear D gene. Germline assignment: CDR1 SGHNT and CDR2 YYREEE (reference sequence). With 1 base removed from V and 6 bases from J, the gap between germline ends came to 6 bases. This CDR3 region has 12 residues. DNA for the CDR3: TGTGCCAGCAGCTTGTGGCGGGATACGCAGTATTTT. Translated: CASSLWRDTQYF.

The CDR3: CASIPRGGRDTEAFF. CDR3 DNA: TGTGCCAGCATACCGAGGGGGGGCCGAGACACTGAAGCTTTCTTT. The J gene is TRBJ1-1, the V gene TRBV28; TRBD1 might be the D (6 bases). CDR3 length equals 15 residues. Trimming cost V 7 bases and J 3 bases, with 18 bases left between them. Germline values: CDR1 MDHEN, CDR2 SYDVKM.

The rearrangement links TRBV25-1 to TRBJ1-2; D not resolved. CDR1 and CDR2 from the germline V gene are MGHDK and SYGVNS. This CDR3 has 13 residues. V lost 6 bases to trimming and J lost 5 bases, with 13 bases between them. The CDR3 DNA reads TGTGCCAGCAGCCAACTGAGTATGTATGGCTACACCTTC. Translating gives CASSQLSMYGYTF.

V gene TRBV5-1 combines with J gene TRBJ2-4; maybe TRBD2 (6 bases). This CDR3 region has 17 residues. V lost 1 base and J 7 bases, leaving 21 bases between the germline ends. Germline lookup yields CDR1 SGHRS and CDR2 YFSETQ. The CDR3 protein is CASSLRRDPTWGNIQYF. CDR3 DNA: TGCGCCAGCAGCTTGAGGCGGGACCCAACTTGGGGGAACATTCAGTACTTC.